This T cell receptor beta chain emerged from a study of PD-L1 blockade in urothelial cancer. Background on the study: Investigators checked blood 3 weeks (second dose) and 6 weeks after treatment start.

With 3 bases removed from V and 10 bases from J, the gap between germline ends came to 15 bases. The germline CDR1 and CDR2 sequences are MRHNA and SNTAGT. CDR3 length: 13 residues. Time point: pretreatment peripheral blood. Only in-frame clones appear in the TCRdb table, and some are missing; sequencing was by immunoSEQ multiplex PCR. The profile shows approximately 86,000 clones, 85% of them singletons. Source: PBMCs, taken around atezolizumab (anti-PD-L1) treatment. V and J are TRBV6-4 and TRBJ1-1; weak D call: TRBD1 (6 bases). The receptor's source is a man aged 35-49 years with urothelial cancer. CDR3 nucleotides: TGTGCCAGCAGTGAATTAGGGGGAGGGCGAGCTTTCTTT. As protein: CASSELGGGRAFF.